The 5 T cell receptor beta chains given below trace back to one sample, sequenced in a study of blood T cells in healthy people across ages. A second PCR, run for about 6 to 11 cycles, used a sample-barcoded 5' primer plus a J-beta primer mix. TCRdb fed the 5' RACE reads into MiXCR, producing one record per CDR3 protein. This repertoire shows around 800,000 distinct CDR3 sequences, 55% to 65% found once; its top ten account for 25% to 30%. The sequenced sample consisted of blood. Source of these receptors: a man under 40 in good health.

As DNA, the CDR3 is TGCGCCAGCTGTCGGGCAGTCCAAGAGACCCAGTACTTC. This sequence encodes CASCRAVQETQYF. This chain links TRBV5-1 with TRBJ2-5, with D hard to call. Per the germline V gene, CDR1 is SGHRS and CDR2 is YFSETQ. The CDR3 consists of 13 residues. V lost 7 bases and J lost 1, with 11 bases in between.

This clonotype was detected a few times. The chain employs TRBV7-2 and TRBJ2-7; the match to TRBD1 covers 8 bases. CDR3 length: 15 residues. Unmatched junction bases numbered 9, after V lost 6 bases and J lost 2 bases. Germline lookup yields CDR1 SGHTA and CDR2 FQGNSA. The CDR3 DNA follows: TGTGCCAGCAGTTCAGGACAGGGCCTAGCCTACGAGCAGTACTTC. Residues: CASSSGQGLAYEQYF.

This clonotype occurred a few times. The chain recombines TRBV12-3 or TRBV12-4 with TRBJ2-1; a weak D match, TRBD2 (5 bases). The CDR3 runs 12 residues. Trimming cost V 4 bases and J 8 bases, with 9 bases left between them. CDR3 sequence (DNA): TGTGCCAGCAGTTCACTAGTCCATGAGCAGTTCTTC. As protein: CASSSLVHEQFF.

V is TRBV15 and J is TRBJ1-2; tentatively, D is TRBD1 (6 bases). Trimming shortened V by 1 base and J by 4 bases, and 13 bases separated the two germline ends. The V gene's germline CDR1 is LNHNV and CDR2 YYDKDF (reference sequence). This CDR3 is built from 15 residues. The CDR3 DNA follows: TGTGCCACCAGCAGAGCCTTTACAGGGTTCTATGGCTACACCTTC. It is translated as CATSRAFTGFYGYTF.

This chain uses TRBV10-3 with TRBJ2-1; D tentatively fits TRBD1 or TRBD2 (5 bases each). Trimming cost V 6 bases and J 7 bases, with 22 bases left between them. The CDR3 contains 16 residues. CDR1 is ENHRY and CDR2 is SYGVKD in the germline V gene. The DNA of the CDR3 is TGTGCCATCAGGACCGGGGCTGGGACCCTTACAAATGAGCAGTTCTTC. Its translation is CAIRTGAGTLTNEQFF.